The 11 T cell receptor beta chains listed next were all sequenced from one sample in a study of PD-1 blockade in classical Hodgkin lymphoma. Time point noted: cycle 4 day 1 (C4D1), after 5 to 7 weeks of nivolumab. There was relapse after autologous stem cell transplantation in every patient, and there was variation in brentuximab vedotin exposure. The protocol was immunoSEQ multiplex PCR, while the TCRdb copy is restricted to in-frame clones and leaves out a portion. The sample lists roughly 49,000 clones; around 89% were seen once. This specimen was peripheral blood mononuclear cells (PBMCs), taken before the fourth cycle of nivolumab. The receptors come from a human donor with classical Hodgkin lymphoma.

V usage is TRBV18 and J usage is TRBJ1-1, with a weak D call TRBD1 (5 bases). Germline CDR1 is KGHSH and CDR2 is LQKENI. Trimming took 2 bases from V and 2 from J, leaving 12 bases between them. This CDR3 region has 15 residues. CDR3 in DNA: TGTGCCAGCTCACCAGAGGCAGGGCATAACACTGAAGCTTTCTTT. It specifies CASSPEAGHNTEAFF.

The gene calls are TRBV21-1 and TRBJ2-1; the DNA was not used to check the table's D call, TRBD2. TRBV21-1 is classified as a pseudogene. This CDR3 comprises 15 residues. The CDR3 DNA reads TGTGCCAGCAGATATGGACTAGCGGGAGACAATGAGCAGTTCTTC. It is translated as CASRYGLAGDNEQFF.

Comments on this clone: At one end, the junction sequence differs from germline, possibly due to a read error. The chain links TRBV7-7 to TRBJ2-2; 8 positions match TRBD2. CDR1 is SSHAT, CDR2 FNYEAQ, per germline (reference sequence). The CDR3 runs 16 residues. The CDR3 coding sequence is TGTGCTAGCAGCTTAGGCGCGGGAGGGAACACCGGGGAGCTGTTTTTT. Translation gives CASSLGAGGNTGELFF.

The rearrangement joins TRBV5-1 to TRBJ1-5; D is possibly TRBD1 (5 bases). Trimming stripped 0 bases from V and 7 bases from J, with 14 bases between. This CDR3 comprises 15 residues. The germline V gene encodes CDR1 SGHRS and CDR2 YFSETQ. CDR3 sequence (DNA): TGCGCCAGCAGCTTGGGGCAGGGCGACCGGCAGCCCCAGCATTTT. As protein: CASSLGQGDRQPQHF.

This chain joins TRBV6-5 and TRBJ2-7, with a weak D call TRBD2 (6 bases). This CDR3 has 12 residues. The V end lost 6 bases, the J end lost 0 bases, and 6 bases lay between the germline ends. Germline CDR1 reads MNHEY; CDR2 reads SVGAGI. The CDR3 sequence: CASRGGSYEQYF. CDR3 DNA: TGTGCCAGCAGGGGAGGCTCCTACGAGCAGTACTTC.

The CDR3 spells CASSFHSGANVLTF. CDR3 sequence (DNA): TGTGCCAGCAGCTTCCACTCTGGGGCCAACGTCCTGACTTTC. The rearrangement uses TRBV7-3 and TRBJ2-6; no clear D gene. Germline CDR1 is SGHTA and CDR2 is FQGTGA. Trimming took 3 bases from V and 0 from J, leaving 3 bases between them. This CDR3 spans 14 amino acids.

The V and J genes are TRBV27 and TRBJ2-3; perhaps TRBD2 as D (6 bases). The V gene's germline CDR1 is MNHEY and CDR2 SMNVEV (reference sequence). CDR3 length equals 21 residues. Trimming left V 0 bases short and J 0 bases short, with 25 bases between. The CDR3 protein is CASSLSPSPFSFRGSTDTQYF. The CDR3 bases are TGTGCCAGCAGTTTATCCCCCTCACCCTTTTCCTTCCGGGGGAGCACAGATACGCAGTATTTT.

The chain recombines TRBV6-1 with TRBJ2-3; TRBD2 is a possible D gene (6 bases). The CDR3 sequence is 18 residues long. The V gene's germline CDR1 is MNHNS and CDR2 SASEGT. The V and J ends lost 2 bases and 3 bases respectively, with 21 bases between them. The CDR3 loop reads CASSERDSYEGGTDTQYF. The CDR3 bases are TGTGCCAGCAGTGAACGGGACTCATACGAGGGTGGGACAGATACGCAGTATTTT.

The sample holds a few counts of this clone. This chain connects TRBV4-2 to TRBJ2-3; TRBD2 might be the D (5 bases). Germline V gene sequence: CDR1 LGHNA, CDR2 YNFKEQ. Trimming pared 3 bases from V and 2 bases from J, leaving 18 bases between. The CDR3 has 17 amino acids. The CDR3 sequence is CASSQEDNGGYTDTQYF. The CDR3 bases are TGTGCCAGCAGCCAGGAAGATAATGGCGGGTACACAGATACGCAGTATTTT.

CDR3 protein: CASSPPGTLRQYF. The CDR3 bases are TGTGCCAGCAGCCCCCCCGGGACCCTAAGGCAGTATTTT. J is TRBJ2-3 and V is TRBV11-3; either TRBD1 or TRBD2 may supply D (5 bases each). The ends were cut back, 5 bases at V and 11 bases at J, with 17 bases in the middle. CDR1 is SGHNT and CDR2 is YENEEA in the germline V gene. The CDR3 covers 13 residues.

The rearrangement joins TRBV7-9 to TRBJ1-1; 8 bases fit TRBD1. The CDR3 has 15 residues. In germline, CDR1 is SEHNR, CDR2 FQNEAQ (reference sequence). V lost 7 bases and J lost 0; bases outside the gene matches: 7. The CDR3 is CASTRGPTVNTEAFF. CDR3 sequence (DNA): TGTGCCAGCACCAGGGGGCCCACCGTGAACACTGAAGCTTTCTTT. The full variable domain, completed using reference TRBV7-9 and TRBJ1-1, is DTGVSQNPRHKITKRGQNVTFRCDPISEHNRLYWYRQTLGQGPEFLTYFQNEAQLEKSRLLSDRFSAERPKGSFSTLEIQRTEQGDSAMYLCASTRGPTVNTEAFFGQGTRLTVV.